One sample yielded the 30 T cell receptor beta chains listed below, sequenced in a study of tumor T cells in aggressive B-cell lymphoma. The assay was immunoSEQ multiplex PCR, and TCRdb's table has in-frame clones only and misses some. Among approximately 4,000 clones listed, 91% were seen once. The specimen was tumor tissue. All receptors derive from an adult with diffuse large B cell lymphoma.

The genes are TRBV7-6 and TRBJ2-3; TRBD1 is a possible D gene (6 bases). CDR3 length: 13 residues. With 5 bases removed from V and 2 bases from J, the gap between germline ends came to 8 bases. Germline loops: CDR1 SGHVS, CDR2 FNYEAQ. The CDR3 nucleotides read TGTGCCAGCAGCCCGGGACACACAGATACGCAGTATTTT. It encodes CASSPGHTDTQYF.

This chain links TRBV5-1 with TRBJ2-3; 10 bases line up with TRBD1. The trim removed 2 bases at V and 6 bases at J, leaving 6 bases unmatched. This CDR3 spans 15 amino acids. Germline V gene data show CDR1 as SGHRS and CDR2 as YFSETQ. CDR3 bases: TGCGCCAGCAGCTTAGGTCGACAGGGGGCGGATACGCAGTATTTT. Translated, it gives CASSLGRQGADTQYF.

J is TRBJ2-3 and V is TRBV29-1; 11 nucleotides agree with TRBD2. There are 16 residues in the CDR3. V gave up 3 bases and J gave up 0 bases; unmatched junction bases: 5. Germline V gene data show CDR1 as SQVTM and CDR2 as ANQGSEA. As DNA, the CDR3 is TGCAGCGTTGATGGGACTAGCGGTACTAGCACAGATACGCAGTATTTT. Amino acids: CSVDGTSGTSTDTQYF.

The chain recombines TRBV12-1 with TRBJ2-7; the table's D call, TRBD1, has no DNA check behind it. TRBV12-1 constitutes a pseudogene. The CDR3 is 15 amino acids. Written as DNA, the CDR3 is TGTGCCAGCAGCCTGACAGGGGCAGACTCCTACGAGCAGTACTTC. It encodes CASSLTGADSYEQYF.

The chain has TRBV7-3 and TRBJ2-2; D is unresolved. Germline loops: CDR1 SGHTA, CDR2 FQGTGA. The CDR3 sequence is 15 residues long. V lost 3 bases to trimming and J lost 1 base, with 9 bases between them. In DNA, the CDR3 is TGTGCCAGCAGCTTCGTCGGAGAGAACACCGGGGAGCTGTTTTTT. This translates into CASSFVGENTGELFF.

The chain recombines TRBV9 with TRBJ2-7; 8 bases line up with TRBD2. V lost 7 bases and J lost 7; bases outside the gene matches: 13. This CDR3 is 14 amino acids long. Germline values: CDR1 SGDLS, CDR2 YYNGEE. The CDR3 loop reads CASSPGLAGWEQYF. Here the CDR3 DNA reads TGTGCCAGCTCACCAGGGCTAGCGGGTTGGGAGCAGTACTTC. Variable domain in full (rest from reference TRBV9 and TRBJ2-7): DSGVTQTPKHLITATGQRVTLRCSPRSGDLSVYWYQQSLDQGLQFLIQYYNGEERAKGNILERFSAQQFPDLHSELNLSSLELGDSALYFCASSPGLAGWEQYFGPGTRLTVT.

V and J are TRBV10-3 and TRBJ2-7; TRBD2 aligns across 13 bases. V was pared by 6 bases and J by 5 bases, with 10 bases of the junction left unmatched. The CDR3 covers 16 residues. CDR1 and CDR2 (germline): ENHRY, SYGVKD. This CDR3 is CAIRELAGGPPDEQYF. CDR3 DNA: TGTGCCATCAGAGAACTAGCGGGAGGGCCACCAGACGAGCAGTACTTC.

A few counts support this clone. The V call is TRBV7-9, the J call TRBJ2-7; D uncertain. V was shortened by 4 bases and J by 6 bases, with 7 bases between the two germline ends. CDR1 and CDR2 (germline): SEHNR, FQNEAQ (reference sequence). The CDR3 covers 11 residues. CDR3 DNA sequence: TGTGCCAGCAGCTCCCTCGGCGAGCAGTACTTC. This codes for CASSSLGEQYF.

The genes are TRBV19 and TRBJ2-3; D possibly corresponds to TRBD2 (6 bases). CDR3 length: 20 amino acids. Germline lookup yields CDR1 LNHDA and CDR2 SQIVND (reference sequence). The V end lost 5 bases, the J end lost 0 bases, and 27 bases lay between the germline ends. The CDR3 loop is CASSPLLYLATLPSTDTQYF. The DNA for the CDR3 is TGTGCCAGTAGTCCCCTGTTATATCTAGCGACCCTGCCTAGCACAGATACGCAGTATTTT.

On this clone: At one boundary the junction diverges from the germline segment, which might be a read error. Other DNA sequences in this sample translate to the same CDR3. The chain couples TRBV7-2 to TRBJ2-7; TRBD2 aligns across 8 bases. CDR3 length equals 15 residues. Per germline, CDR1 SGHTA and CDR2 FQGNSA. The CDR3 region is CASSLAPAGAYEQYF. CDR3 in DNA: TGTGCCAGCAGCTTAGCGCCAGCGGGGGCCTACGAGCAGTATTTC.

The rearrangement uses TRBV11-2 and TRBJ2-7; D not resolved. V dropped 3 bases and J dropped 4 bases, with 10 bases sitting between them. The CDR3 is 13 residues long. The germline CDR1 and CDR2 sequences are SGHAT and FQNNGV. The CDR3: CASSFRNFYEQYF. The CDR3 DNA reads TGTGCCAGCAGCTTCCGTAATTTTTACGAGCAGTACTTC.

A single count supports this clone. The V and J genes are TRBV10-3 and TRBJ2-7, with D possibly being TRBD2 (5 bases). Per germline, CDR1 ENHRY and CDR2 SYGVKD. The CDR3 sequence is 14 residues long. V lost 7 bases and J lost 0, with 13 bases in between. The CDR3 protein is CAIKIASSSYEQYF. The DNA for the CDR3 is TGTGCCATCAAGATAGCGAGCAGCTCCTACGAGCAGTACTTC.

In regard to this clone: One end of the junction varies from germline; a read error may be responsible. The CDR3 here is CASSTSGSNHNEQFF. The DNA of the CDR3 is TGTGCCAGCAGCACTAGCGGGAGTAACCACAATGAGCAATTCTTC. This chain connects TRBV27 to TRBJ2-1, with 11 bases that match TRBD2. In germline, CDR1 is MNHEY, CDR2 SMNVEV (reference sequence). The CDR3 contains 15 residues.

The chain is built from TRBV4-1 and TRBJ1-5; D is unclear. With 2 bases removed from V and 4 bases from J, the gap between germline ends came to 6 bases. There are 13 residues in the CDR3. Germline loops: CDR1 MGHRA, CDR2 YSYEKL. CDR3 bases: TGCGCCAGCAGCCAAACGGGGAATCAGCCCCAGCATTTT. Translating gives CASSQTGNQPQHF.

This clone was found once. V and J are TRBV9 and TRBJ2-5, with a weak D call TRBD2 (6 bases). Germline assignment: CDR1 SGDLS and CDR2 YYNGEE. V gave up 0 bases and J gave up 3 bases, with 15 bases separating them. The CDR3 loop spans 16 amino acids. This CDR3 reads CASSVELGSREETQYF. The DNA of the CDR3 is TGTGCCAGCAGCGTAGAGCTCGGGAGTAGAGAAGAGACCCAGTACTTC.

The chain carries TRBV4-3 and TRBJ2-2; perhaps TRBD1 as D (6 bases). Between the trimmed V and J ends, which lost 0 bases and 5 bases, there was a span of 13 bases. This CDR3 is 16 amino acids long. The germline CDR1 and CDR2 sequences are LGHNA and YSLEER. This CDR3 reads CASSQERTALTGELFF. The CDR3 DNA is TGCGCCAGCAGCCAAGAGCGGACAGCCCTAACCGGGGAGCTGTTTTTT.

The chain combines TRBV7-9 with TRBJ2-7; 7 bases line up with TRBD1. Germline CDR1 reads SEHNR; CDR2 reads FQNEAQ (reference sequence). V dropped 6 bases and J dropped 5; count of bases not matched to a gene: 7. The CDR3 extends over 13 amino acids. CDR3 protein: CASSTDREHEQYF. The CDR3 nucleotides read TGTGCCAGCAGTACCGACAGGGAACACGAGCAGTACTTC.

The chain couples TRBV7-3 to TRBJ2-5, with D tentatively TRBD1 (8 bases). CDR1 and CDR2 (germline): SGHTA, FQGTGA. This CDR3 spans 20 amino acids. V dropped 3 bases and J dropped 4 bases, with 30 bases sitting between them. CDR3 in amino acids: CASSFRGRESGQGGRETQYF. The CDR3 nucleotides are TGTGCCAGCAGCTTCAGAGGCAGGGAGTCCGGACAGGGCGGGAGAGAGACCCAGTACTTC.

The chain recombines TRBV7-9 with TRBJ2-3; 7 nucleotides agree with TRBD2. The germline V gene encodes CDR1 SEHNR and CDR2 FQNEAQ (reference sequence). The CDR3 covers 15 residues. V was clipped by 9 bases and J by 0 bases; unmatched bases: 9. As DNA, the CDR3 is TGTGCCAGTACCGGGACTACGCGCAGCACAGATACGCAGTATTTT. Its translation: CASTGTTRSTDTQYF.

As concerns this clone: At one boundary the junction diverges from the germline segment, which might be a read error. This chain links TRBV29-1 with TRBJ1-1, with TRBD1 as a possible D gene (6 bases). The germline V gene has CDR1 SQVTM and CDR2 ANQGSEA. The CDR3 has 14 residues. The CDR3: CSVEPRGWDTEAFF. CDR3 sequence (DNA): TGCAGTGTTGAACCCAGGGGATGGGACACTGAAGCTTTCTTT.

The CDR3 DNA follows: TGTGCCAGCAGCCTCTTGGACAGGTTAAATGAAAAACTGTTTTTT. Its translation is CASSLLDRLNEKLFF. This chain connects TRBV9 to TRBJ1-4; the match to TRBD1 covers 7 bases. The germline V gene encodes CDR1 SGDLS and CDR2 YYNGEE. This CDR3 spans 15 amino acids. The J segment lost 5 bases and the V segment lost 4 bases, leaving 8 bases of the junction unmatched.

The J gene is TRBJ2-7, the V gene TRBV6-5, with TRBD2 as a possible D gene (5 bases). CDR1 and CDR2 from the germline V gene are MNHEY and SVGAGI. V was trimmed by 6 bases and J by 2 bases, leaving 8 bases between them. The CDR3 extends over 12 amino acids. CDR3 in amino acids: CASRQRAYEQYF. CDR3 bases: TGTGCCAGCAGACAGAGGGCCTACGAGCAGTACTTC.

The genes are TRBV4-3 and TRBJ2-1, with D uncertain. The V gene lost 1 base and the J gene lost 3 bases, with 7 bases spanning the gap. This CDR3 has 14 amino acids. In germline, CDR1 is LGHNA, CDR2 YSLEER. The CDR3, as DNA: TGCGCCAGCAGCCAAGCCAAACTCTACAATGAGCAGTTCTTC. The encoded protein is CASSQAKLYNEQFF.

The V call is TRBV5-4, the J call TRBJ2-7; possibly TRBD2 for D (5 bases). V was pared by 3 bases and J by 0 bases, with 7 bases between. Germline CDR1 is SGHNT and CDR2 is YYREEE (reference sequence). The CDR3 runs to 13 residues. CDR3 amino acids: CASSSDFSYEQYF. DNA for the CDR3: TGTGCCAGCAGCTCGGACTTCTCCTACGAGCAGTACTTC.

CDR3 sequence (DNA): TGTGCCAGCAGCCCCTACCGGGACGGGGGGTTTTATGGCTACACCTTC. Protein sequence: CASSPYRDGGFYGYTF. The chain employs TRBV27 and TRBJ1-2, with D possibly being TRBD1 (5 bases). V dropped 6 bases and J dropped 5 bases, with 22 bases sitting between them. Germline V lookup: CDR1 MNHEY, CDR2 SMNVEV (reference sequence). The CDR3 has 16 residues.

This rearrangement joins TRBV4-3 to TRBJ2-7; TRBD1 matches 10 bases. CDR1 is LGHNA and CDR2 is YSLEER in the germline V gene. This CDR3 has 15 amino acids. V lost 1 base, J lost 2 bases, and 2 bases stayed unmatched. CDR3 loop: CASSQGTGGTYEQYF. CDR3 coding DNA: TGCGCCAGCAGCCAAGGGACAGGGGGTACCTACGAGCAGTACTTC.

The chain is built from TRBV5-1 and TRBJ2-3; D perhaps matches TRBD1 (6 bases). The CDR3 is made up of 16 amino acids. Germline CDR1 is SGHRS and CDR2 is YFSETQ. Trimming left V 3 bases short and J 0 bases short, with 14 bases between. The CDR3 loop reads CASSSGRGPSTDTQYF. CDR3 in DNA: TGCGCCAGCAGCTCTGGCAGGGGTCCAAGCACAGATACGCAGTATTTT.

The chain couples TRBV5-1 to TRBJ2-2, with 7 bases lining up with TRBD1. The CDR3 totals 15 residues. V shed 5 bases, J shed 3 bases, and the junction held 7 bases outside the gene matches. The V gene's germline CDR1 is SGHRS and CDR2 YFSETQ. The CDR3 DNA is TGCGCCAGCAGTAGACAGGGAGAGGACACCGGGGAGCTGTTTTTT. Translation: CASSRQGEDTGELFF.

The chain joins TRBV7-6 to TRBJ1-5, with no clear D. The V and J ends lost 5 bases and 5 bases respectively, with 13 bases between them. CDR1 is SGHVS and CDR2 is FNYEAQ in the germline V gene. This CDR3 has 14 residues. CDR3 amino acids: CASSPREGHQPQHF. Written as DNA, the CDR3 is TGTGCCAGCAGCCCGAGGGAGGGTCATCAGCCCCAGCATTTT. Complete variable domain (other parts from reference TRBV7-6 and TRBJ1-5): GAGVSQSPRYKVTKRGQDVALRCDPISGHVSLYWYRQALGQGPEFLTYFNYEAQQDKSGLPNDRFSAERPEGSISTLTIQRTEQRDSAMYRCASSPREGHQPQHFGDGTRLSIL.

This chain uses TRBV2 with TRBJ2-7; TRBD2 aligns across 7 bases. CDR3 length: 13 residues. Germline values: CDR1 SNHLY, CDR2 FYNNEI. J lost 0 bases, V lost 7 bases, and 3 bases had no gene match. The CDR3 reads CASNGRSSYEQYF. In nucleotides, the CDR3 is TGTGCCAGCAACGGGAGGAGCTCCTACGAGCAGTACTTC.